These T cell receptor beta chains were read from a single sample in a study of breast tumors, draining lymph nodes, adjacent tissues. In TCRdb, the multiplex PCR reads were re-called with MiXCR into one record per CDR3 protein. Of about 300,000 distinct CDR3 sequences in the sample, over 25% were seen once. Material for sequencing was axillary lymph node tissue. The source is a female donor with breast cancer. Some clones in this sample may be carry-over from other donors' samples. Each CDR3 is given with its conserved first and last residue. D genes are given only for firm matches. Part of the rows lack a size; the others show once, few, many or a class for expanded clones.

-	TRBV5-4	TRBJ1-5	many	CASSLTPNSNQPQHF	TGTGCCAGCAGCTTGACACCGAATAGCAATCAGCCCCAGCATTTT
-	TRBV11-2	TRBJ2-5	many	CASSSQGTETQYF	TGTGCCAGCAGCTCACAGGGGACTGAGACCCAGTACTTC
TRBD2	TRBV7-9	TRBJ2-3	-	CASSFKTSGTTDTQYF	TGTGCCAGCAGCTTTAAGACTAGCGGGACCACAGATACGCAGTATTTT
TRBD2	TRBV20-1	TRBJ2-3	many	CSAMTSGGTDTQYF	TGCAGTGCCATGACTAGCGGGGGCACAGATACGCAGTATTTT
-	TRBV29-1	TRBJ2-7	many	CSVEVWERGGYEQYF	TGCAGCGTTGAAGTTTGGGAGCGTGGGGGATACGAGCAGTACTTC
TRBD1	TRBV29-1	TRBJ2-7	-	CSGLLGTGVPREQYF	TGCAGCGGTCTTCTCGGGACAGGGGTCCCCCGCGAGCAGTACTTC
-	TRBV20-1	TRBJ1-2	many	CSARRTVDGYTF	TGCAGTGCTAGGCGGACCGTAGATGGCTACACCTTC
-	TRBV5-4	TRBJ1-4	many	CASSLSGRATNEKLFF	TGTGCCAGCAGCTTGAGCGGCAGGGCAACTAATGAAAAACTGTTTTTT
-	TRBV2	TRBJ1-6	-	CASWRRLDINSPLHF	TGTGCCAGCTGGAGAAGGTTAGACATAAATTCACCCCTCCACTTT
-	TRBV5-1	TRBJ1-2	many	CASSLDPTAGYGYTF	TGCGCCAGCAGCTTGGACCCTACAGCGGGCTATGGCTACACCTTC
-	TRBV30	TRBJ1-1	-	CAWTDPVGSTEAFF	TGTGCCTGGACTGATCCGGTCGGGAGCACTGAAGCTTTCTTT
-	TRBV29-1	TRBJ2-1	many	CSVKGDEQFF	TGCAGCGTAAAGGGGGATGAGCAGTTCTTC
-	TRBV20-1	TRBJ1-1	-	CSARGGRGLTEAFF	TGCAGTGCTAGAGGCGGCAGGGGTTTGACTGAAGCTTTCTTT
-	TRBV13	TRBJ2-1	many	CASSRPARSYNEQFF	TGTGCCAGCAGCCGGCCGGCGAGAAGTTACAATGAGCAGTTCTTC
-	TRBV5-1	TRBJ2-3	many	CASSPGSVGPHTDTQYF	TGCGCCAGCAGCCCAGGGTCAGTGGGTCCACACACAGATACGCAGTATTTT
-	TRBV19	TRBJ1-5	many	CASSMAGGQPQHF	TGTGCCAGTAGTATGGCGGGGGGTCAGCCCCAGCATTTT
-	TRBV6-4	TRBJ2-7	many	CASSIPGISYEQYF	TGTGCCAGCAGTATCCCAGGAATCTCCTACGAGCAGTACTTC
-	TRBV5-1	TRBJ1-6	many	CASSLPDIGSPLHF	TGCGCCAGCAGCTTGCCAGACATAGGCTCACCCCTCCACTTT
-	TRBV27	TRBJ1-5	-	CASSRLQGGNQPQHF	TGTGCCAGCAGTCGCTTACAGGGAGGAAATCAGCCCCAGCATTTT
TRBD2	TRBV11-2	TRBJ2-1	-	CASRGEGYNEQFF	TGTGCCAGCCGGGGGGAAGGGTACAATGAGCAGTTCTTC
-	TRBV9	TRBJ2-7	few	CASSVGGQTYEQSF	TGTGCCAGCAGCGTAGGAGGACAGACCTACGAGCAGTCCTTC
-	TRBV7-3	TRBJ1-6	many	CASSLMGPDNSPLHF	TGTGCCAGCAGCTTAATGGGACCAGATAATTCACCCCTCCACTTT
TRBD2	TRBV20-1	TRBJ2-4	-	CSATTGGTIQYF	TGCAGTGCTACAACGGGAGGAACCATTCAGTACTTC
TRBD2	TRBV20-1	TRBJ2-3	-	CSAKTGTSLTDTQYF	TGCAGTGCAAAAACCGGGACTAGCTTAACAGATACGCAGTATTTT
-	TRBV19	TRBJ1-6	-	CASSTSGRNSPLHF	TGTGCCAGTAGTACCTCCGGGAGAAATTCACCCCTCCACTTT
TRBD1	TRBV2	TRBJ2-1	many	CASSRDRSYNEQFF	TGTGCCAGCAGTCGGGACAGGTCCTACAATGAGCAGTTCTTC
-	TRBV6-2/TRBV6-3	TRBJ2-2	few	CASRQPGNTGELFF	TGTGCCAGCAGACAACCGGGGAACACCGGGGAGCTGTTTTTT
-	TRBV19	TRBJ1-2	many	CASSIDLSETEPSNYGYTF	TGTGCCAGTAGTATAGATCTATCGGAGACAGAGCCTTCTAACTATGGCTACACCTTC
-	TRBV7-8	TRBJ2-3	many	CASSLAPLADTQYF	TGTGCCAGCAGCTTAGCGCCTCTAGCAGATACGCAGTATTTT